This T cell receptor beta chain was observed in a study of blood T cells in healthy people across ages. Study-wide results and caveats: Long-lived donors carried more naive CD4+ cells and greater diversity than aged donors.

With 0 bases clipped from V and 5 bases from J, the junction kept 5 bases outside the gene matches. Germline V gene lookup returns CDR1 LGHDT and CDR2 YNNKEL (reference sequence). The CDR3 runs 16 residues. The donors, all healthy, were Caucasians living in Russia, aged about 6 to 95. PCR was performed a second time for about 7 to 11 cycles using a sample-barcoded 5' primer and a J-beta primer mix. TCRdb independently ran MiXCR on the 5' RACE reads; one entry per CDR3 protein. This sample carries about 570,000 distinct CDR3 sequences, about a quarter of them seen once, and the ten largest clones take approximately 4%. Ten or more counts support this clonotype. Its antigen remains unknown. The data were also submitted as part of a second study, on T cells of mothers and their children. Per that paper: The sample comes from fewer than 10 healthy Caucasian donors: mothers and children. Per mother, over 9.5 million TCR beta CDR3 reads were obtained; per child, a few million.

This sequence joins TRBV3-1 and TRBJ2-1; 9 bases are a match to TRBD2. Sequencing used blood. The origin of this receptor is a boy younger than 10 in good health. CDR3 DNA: TGTGCCAGCAGCCAAGAGCGGGGGGGCTTCAACAATGAGCAGTTCTTC. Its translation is CASSQERGGFNNEQFF.